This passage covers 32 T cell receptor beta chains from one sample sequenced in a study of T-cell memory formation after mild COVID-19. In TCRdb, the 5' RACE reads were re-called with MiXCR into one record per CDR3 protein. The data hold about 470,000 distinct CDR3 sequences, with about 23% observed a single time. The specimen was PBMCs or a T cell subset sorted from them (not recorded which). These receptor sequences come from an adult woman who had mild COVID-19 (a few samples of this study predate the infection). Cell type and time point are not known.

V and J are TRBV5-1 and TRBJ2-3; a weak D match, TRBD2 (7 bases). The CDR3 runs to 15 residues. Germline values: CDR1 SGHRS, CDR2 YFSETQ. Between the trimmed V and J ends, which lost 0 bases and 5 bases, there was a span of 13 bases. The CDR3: CASSLVRGGQDTQYF. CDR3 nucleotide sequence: TGCGCCAGCAGCTTGGTGAGGGGGGGCCAAGATACGCAGTATTTT.

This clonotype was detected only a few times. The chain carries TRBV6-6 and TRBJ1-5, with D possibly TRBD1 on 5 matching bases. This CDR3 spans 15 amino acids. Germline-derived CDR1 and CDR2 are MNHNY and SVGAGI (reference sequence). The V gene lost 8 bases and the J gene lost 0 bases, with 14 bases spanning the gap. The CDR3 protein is CASGQGDYSNQPQHF. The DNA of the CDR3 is TGTGCCAGCGGTCAGGGAGATTATAGCAATCAGCCCCAGCATTTT.

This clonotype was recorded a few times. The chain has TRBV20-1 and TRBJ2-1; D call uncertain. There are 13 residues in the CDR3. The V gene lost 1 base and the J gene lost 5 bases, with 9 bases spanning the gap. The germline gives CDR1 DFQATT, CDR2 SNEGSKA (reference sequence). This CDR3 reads CSARGSFDNEQFF. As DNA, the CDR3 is TGCAGTGCTAGAGGGAGCTTCGACAATGAGCAGTTCTTC.

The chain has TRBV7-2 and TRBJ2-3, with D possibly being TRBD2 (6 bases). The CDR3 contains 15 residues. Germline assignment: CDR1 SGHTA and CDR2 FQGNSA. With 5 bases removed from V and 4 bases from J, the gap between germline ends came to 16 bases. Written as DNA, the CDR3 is TGTGCCAGCAGCGGAGTCGGGAGTACCGCAGATACGCAGTATTTT. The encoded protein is CASSGVGSTADTQYF.

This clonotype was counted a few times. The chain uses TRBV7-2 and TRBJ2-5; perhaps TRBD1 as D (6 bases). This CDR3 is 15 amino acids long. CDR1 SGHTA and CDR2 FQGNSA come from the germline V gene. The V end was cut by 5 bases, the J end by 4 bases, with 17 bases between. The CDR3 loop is CASSPRGQGIETQYF. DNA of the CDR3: TGTGCCAGCAGCCCTAGGGGCCAGGGGATAGAGACCCAGTACTTC.

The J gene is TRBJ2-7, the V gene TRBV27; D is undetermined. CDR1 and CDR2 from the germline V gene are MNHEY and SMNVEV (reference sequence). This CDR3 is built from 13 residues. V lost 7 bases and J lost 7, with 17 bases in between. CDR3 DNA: TGTGCCAGCAACCCCACTCGGGTGGGAGAGCAGTACTTC. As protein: CASNPTRVGEQYF.

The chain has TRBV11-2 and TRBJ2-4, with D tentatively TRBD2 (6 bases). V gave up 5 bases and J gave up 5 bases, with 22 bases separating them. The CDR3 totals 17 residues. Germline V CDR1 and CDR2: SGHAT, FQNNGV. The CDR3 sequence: CASSPHKGRKRENIQYF. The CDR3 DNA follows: TGTGCCAGCAGCCCTCATAAGGGGAGGAAAAGGGAAAACATTCAGTACTTC.

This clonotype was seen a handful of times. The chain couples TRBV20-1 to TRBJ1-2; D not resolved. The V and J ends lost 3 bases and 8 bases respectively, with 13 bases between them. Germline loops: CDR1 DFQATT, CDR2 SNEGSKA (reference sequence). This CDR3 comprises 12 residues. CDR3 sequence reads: CSASRAPEGYTF. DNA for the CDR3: TGCAGTGCTAGTCGGGCCCCAGAGGGCTACACCTTC.

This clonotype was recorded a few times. Here the CDR3 reads CASSLALAGAYEQFF. CDR3 sequence (DNA): TGTGCCAGCAGCTTAGCGCTAGCGGGAGCGTACGAGCAGTTCTTC. The gene calls are TRBV7-8 and TRBJ2-1, with 10 bases fitting TRBD2. Germline lookup yields CDR1 SGHVS and CDR2 FQNEAQ. The junction had 6 bases not matched to a gene; V was cut back by 0 bases and J by 10 bases. CDR3 size: 15 residues.

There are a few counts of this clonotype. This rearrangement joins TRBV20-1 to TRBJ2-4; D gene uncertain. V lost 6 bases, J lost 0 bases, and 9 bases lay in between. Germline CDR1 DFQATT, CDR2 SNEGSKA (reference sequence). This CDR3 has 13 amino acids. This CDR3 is CSAESLAKNIQYF. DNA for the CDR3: TGCAGTGCGGAATCCCTAGCCAAAAACATTCAGTACTTC.

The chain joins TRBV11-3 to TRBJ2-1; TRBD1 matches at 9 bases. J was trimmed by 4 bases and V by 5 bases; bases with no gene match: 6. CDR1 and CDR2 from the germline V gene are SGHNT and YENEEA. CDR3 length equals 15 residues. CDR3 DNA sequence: TGTGCCAGCAGCCGAGGGGACAGGGCTTACAATGAGCAGTTCTTC. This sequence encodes CASSRGDRAYNEQFF.

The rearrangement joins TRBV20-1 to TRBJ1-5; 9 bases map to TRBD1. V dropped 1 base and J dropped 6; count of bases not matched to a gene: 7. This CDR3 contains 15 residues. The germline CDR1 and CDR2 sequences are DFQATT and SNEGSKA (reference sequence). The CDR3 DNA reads TGCAGTGCTAGAGTCGGGGACAGGGTTCTTCAGCCCCAGCATTTT. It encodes CSARVGDRVLQPQHF.

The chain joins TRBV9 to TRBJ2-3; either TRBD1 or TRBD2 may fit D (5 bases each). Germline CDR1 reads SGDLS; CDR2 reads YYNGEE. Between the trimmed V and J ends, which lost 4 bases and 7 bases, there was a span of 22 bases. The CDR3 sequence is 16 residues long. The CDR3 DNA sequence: TGTGCCAGCAGCCCGACGACAGCCCTGGGGGTCCATACGCAGTATTTT. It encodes CASSPTTALGVHTQYF.

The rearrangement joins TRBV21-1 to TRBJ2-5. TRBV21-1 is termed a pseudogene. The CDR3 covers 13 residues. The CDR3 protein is CASFLTSQETQYF. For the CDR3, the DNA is TGTGCCAGCTTTTTGACTTCACAAGAGACCCAGTACTTC.

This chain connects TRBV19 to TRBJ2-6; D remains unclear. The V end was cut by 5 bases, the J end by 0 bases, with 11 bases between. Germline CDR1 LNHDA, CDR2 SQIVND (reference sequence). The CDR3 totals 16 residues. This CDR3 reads CASSPPGPSGANVLTF. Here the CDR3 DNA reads TGTGCCAGTAGTCCCCCCGGTCCCTCTGGGGCCAACGTCCTGACTTTC.

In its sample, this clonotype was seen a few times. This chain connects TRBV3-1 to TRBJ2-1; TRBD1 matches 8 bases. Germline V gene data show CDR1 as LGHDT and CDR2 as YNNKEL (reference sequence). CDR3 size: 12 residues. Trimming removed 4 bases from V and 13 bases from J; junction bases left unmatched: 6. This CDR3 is CASSLTQGDQFF. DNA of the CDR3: TGTGCCAGCAGCCTAACACAGGGGGATCAGTTCTTC.

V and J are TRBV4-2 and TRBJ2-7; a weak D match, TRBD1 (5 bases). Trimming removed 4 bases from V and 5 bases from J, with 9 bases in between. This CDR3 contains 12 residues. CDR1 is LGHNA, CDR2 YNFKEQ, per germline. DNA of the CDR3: TGTGCCAGCAGCCCCCGGACAAACGAGCAGTACTTC. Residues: CASSPRTNEQYF.

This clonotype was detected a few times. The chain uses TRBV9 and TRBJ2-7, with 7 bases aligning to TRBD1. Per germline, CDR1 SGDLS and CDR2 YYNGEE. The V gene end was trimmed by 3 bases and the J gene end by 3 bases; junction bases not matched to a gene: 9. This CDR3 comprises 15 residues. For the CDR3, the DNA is TGTGCCAGCAGCGAAACAGGGGAAAACTACTACGAGCAGTACTTC. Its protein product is CASSETGENYYEQYF.

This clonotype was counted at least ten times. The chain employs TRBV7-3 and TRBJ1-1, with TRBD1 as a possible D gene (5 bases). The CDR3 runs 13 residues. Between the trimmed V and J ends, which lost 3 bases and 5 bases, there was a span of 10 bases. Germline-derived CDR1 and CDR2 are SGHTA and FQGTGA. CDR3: CASSFQGPTEAFF. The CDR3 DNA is TGTGCCAGCAGCTTCCAGGGCCCAACTGAAGCTTTCTTT.

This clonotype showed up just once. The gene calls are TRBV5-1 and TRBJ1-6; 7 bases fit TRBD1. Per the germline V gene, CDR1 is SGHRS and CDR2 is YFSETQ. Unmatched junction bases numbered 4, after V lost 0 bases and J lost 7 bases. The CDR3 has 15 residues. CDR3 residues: CASSLDRGYNSPLHF. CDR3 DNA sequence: TGCGCCAGCAGCTTGGACAGGGGCTACAATTCACCCCTCCACTTT.

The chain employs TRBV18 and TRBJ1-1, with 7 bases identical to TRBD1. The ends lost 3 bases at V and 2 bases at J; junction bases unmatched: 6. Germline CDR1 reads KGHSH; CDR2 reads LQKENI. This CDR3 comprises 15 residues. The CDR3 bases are TGTGCCAGCTCACCCCAGGGACAGAGAAACACTGAAGCTTTCTTT. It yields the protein CASSPQGQRNTEAFF.

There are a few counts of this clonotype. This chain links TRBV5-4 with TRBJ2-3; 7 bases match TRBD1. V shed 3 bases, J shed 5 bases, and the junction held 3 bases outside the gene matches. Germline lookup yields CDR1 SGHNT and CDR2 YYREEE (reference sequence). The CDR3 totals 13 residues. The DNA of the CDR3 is TGTGCCAGCAGCTCCTACAGGGGAGATACGCAGTATTTT. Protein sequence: CASSSYRGDTQYF.

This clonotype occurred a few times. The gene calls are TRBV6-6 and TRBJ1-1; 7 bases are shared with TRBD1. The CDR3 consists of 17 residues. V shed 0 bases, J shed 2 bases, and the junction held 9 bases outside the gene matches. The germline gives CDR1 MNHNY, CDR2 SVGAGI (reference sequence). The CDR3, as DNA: TGTGCCAGCAGTTACTCGATAGCCCAGGGGGAAAACACTGAAGCTTTCTTT. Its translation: CASSYSIAQGENTEAFF.

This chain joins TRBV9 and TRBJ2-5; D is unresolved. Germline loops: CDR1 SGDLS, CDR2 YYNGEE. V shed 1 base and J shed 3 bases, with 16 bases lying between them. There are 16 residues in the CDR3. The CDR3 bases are TGTGCCAGCAGCGTACGGGCGGAGCACCTAGAAGAGACCCAGTACTTC. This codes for CASSVRAEHLEETQYF.

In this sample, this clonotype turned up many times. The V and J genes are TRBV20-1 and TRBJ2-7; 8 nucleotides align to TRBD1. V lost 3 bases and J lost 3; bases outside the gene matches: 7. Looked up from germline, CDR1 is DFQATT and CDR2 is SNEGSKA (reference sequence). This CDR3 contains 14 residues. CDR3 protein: CSASKSGGNYEQYF. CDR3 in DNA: TGCAGTGCTAGTAAGTCAGGGGGCAACTACGAGCAGTACTTC.

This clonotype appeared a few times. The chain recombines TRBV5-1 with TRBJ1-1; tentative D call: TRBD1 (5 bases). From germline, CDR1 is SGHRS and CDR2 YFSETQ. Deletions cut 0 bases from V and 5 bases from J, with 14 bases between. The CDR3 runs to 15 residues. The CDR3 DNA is TGCGCCAGCAGCTTGGGACAGAGCCGAGGGACTGAAGCTTTCTTT. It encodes CASSLGQSRGTEAFF.

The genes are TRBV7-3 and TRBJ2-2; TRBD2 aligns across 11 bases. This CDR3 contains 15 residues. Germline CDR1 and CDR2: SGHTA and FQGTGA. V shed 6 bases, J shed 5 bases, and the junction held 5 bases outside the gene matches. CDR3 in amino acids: CASSRGLAGTGELFF. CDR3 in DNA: TGTGCCAGCAGTCGCGGACTAGCGGGTACCGGGGAGCTGTTTTTT.

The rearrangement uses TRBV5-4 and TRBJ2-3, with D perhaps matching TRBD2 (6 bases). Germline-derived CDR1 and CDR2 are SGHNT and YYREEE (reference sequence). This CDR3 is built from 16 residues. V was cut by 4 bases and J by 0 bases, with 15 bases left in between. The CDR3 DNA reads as TGTGCCAGCAGCCTCATGTCAGGGACTAGCACAGATACGCAGTATTTT. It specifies CASSLMSGTSTDTQYF.

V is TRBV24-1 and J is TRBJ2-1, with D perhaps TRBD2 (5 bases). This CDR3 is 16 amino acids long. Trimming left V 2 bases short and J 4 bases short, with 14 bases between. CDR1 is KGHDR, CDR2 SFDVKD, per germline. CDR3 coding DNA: TGTGCCACCAGTGATTCAAAGGGCGGGCCATACAATGAGCAGTTCTTC. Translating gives CATSDSKGGPYNEQFF.

CDR3 amino acids: CASTTEAFF. In nucleotides, the CDR3 is TGTGCCAGCACTACTGAAGCTTTCTTT. The chain uses TRBV9 and TRBJ1-1; D gene uncertain. Trimming removed 6 bases from V and 5 bases from J, with 2 bases in between. CDR1 is SGDLS and CDR2 is YYNGEE in the germline V gene. The CDR3 contains 9 residues.

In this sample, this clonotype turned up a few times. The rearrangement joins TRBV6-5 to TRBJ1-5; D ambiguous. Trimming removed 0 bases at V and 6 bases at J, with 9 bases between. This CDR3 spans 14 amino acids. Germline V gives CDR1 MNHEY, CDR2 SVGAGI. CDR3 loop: CASSYSLGGQPQHF. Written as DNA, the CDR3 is TGTGCCAGCAGTTACTCGTTAGGAGGTCAGCCCCAGCATTTT.

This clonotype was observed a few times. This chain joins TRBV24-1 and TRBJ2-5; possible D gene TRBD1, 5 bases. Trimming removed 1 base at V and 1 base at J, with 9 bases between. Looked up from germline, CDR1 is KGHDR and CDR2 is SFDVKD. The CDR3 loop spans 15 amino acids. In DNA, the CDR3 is TGTGCCACCAGTGATTTTAGGGGATCCCAAGAGACCCAGTACTTC. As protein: CATSDFRGSQETQYF.